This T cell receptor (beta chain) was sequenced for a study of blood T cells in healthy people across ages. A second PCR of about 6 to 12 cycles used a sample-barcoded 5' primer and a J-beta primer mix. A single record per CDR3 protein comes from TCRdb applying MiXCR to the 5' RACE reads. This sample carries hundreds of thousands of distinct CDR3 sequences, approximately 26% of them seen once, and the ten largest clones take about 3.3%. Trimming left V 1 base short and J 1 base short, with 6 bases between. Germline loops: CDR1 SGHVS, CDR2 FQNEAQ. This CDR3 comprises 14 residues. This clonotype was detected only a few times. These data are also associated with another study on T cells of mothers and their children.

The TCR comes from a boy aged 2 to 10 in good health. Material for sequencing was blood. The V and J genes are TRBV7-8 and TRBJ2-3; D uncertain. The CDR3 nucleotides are TGTGCCAGCAGCTTAGATCCGGGCACAGATACGCAGTATTTT. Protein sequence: CASSLDPGTDTQYF.